This TCR beta chain is drawn from a study of control samples from healthy donors and cancer patients (dated by TCRdb to about 2020). Library preparation used the immunoSEQ multiplex PCR assay. TCRdb carries this immuneACCESS record with in-frame sequences only. Its versions omit some clonotypes, under half of them owing to an unresolved V gene in the studies checked, with the rest unexplained. The sample contains approximately 110,000 clones, approximately 90% of them found a single time. The ten biggest clones cover 17% of the sample. Comments on this clone: Its antigen target is currently unknown. Base qualities are not provided; no much larger clone lies one nucleotide away.

There are 16 amino acids in the CDR3, from cysteine to phenylalanine inclusive. The retained sequence is limited to the CDR3, 48 bases, with the frame set at the first base. Material: blood. The TCR was taken from a woman aged 45 to 65 in good health. This chain is built from TRBV21-1 and TRBJ2-5; TRBD1, as called in the table, went unchecked against the DNA. TRBV21-1 is listed as a pseudogene. In nucleotides, the sequence is TGTGCCAGCAGCAAAGCAAGGACAGGGAGGCAAGAGACCCAGTACTTC. The encoded protein is CASSKARTGRQETQYF.